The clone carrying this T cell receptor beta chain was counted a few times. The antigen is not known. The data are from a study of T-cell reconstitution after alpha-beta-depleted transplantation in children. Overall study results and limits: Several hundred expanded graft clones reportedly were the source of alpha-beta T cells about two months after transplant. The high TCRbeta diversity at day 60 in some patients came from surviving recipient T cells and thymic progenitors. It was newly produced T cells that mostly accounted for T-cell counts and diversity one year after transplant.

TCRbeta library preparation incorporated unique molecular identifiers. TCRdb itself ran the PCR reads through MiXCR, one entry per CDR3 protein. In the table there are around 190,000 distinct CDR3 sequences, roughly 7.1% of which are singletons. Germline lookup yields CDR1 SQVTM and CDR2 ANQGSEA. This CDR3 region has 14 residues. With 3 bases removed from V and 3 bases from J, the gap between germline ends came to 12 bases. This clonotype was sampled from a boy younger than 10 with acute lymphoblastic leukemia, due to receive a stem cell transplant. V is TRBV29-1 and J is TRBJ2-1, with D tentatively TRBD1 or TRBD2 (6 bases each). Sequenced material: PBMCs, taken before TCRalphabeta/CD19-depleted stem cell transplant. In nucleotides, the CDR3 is TGCAGCGTTGATCGGGGGCATCTCTACAATGAGCAGTTCTTC. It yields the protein CSVDRGHLYNEQFF.